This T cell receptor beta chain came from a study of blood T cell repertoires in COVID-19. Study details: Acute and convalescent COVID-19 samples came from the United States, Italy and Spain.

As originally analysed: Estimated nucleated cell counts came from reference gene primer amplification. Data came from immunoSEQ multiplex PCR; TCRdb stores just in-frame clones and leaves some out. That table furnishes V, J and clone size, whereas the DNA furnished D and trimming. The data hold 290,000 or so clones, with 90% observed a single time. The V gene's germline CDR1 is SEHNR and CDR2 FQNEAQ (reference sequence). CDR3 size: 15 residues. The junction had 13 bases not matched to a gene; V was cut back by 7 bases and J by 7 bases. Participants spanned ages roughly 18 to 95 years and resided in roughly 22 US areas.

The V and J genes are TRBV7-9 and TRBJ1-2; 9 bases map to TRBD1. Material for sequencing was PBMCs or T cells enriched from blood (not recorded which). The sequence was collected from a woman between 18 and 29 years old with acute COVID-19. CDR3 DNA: TGTGCCAGCAAAATTTTACAGGGGGCGCGCCTTGGCTACACCTTC. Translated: CASKILQGARLGYTF.